The 29 T cell receptor beta chains in this list originate from one sample, sequenced in a study of cytomegalovirus exposure and HLA in healthy donors. Both 60 Vbeta primers and 13 Jbeta primers went into the PCR. TCRdb's table, derived via immunoSEQ multiplex PCR, lists solely in-frame clones and lacks some. The repertoire table contains around 44,000 clones. The material sequenced was PBMCs. These TCRs come from a male donor in good health and CMV-seropositive.

V is TRBV6-5 and J is TRBJ2-1; 7 positions agree with TRBD2. Germline V lookup: CDR1 MNHEY, CDR2 SVGAGI. Germline trimming cut 6 bases from V and 5 bases from J; bases unmatched to any gene: 10. CDR3 length: 15 amino acids. CDR3 DNA sequence: TGTGCCAGCAGGCCTAGGCCTAGCGGTCACAATGAGCAGTTCTTC. Protein: CASRPRPSGHNEQFF.

This sequence joins TRBV2 and TRBJ2-1; a possible D gene is TRBD1 (6 bases). The CDR3 runs 15 residues. Germline CDR1 is SNHLY and CDR2 is FYNNEI. With 6 bases removed from V and 3 bases from J, the gap between germline ends came to 15 bases. The CDR3 sequence: CASSPTGINYNEQFF. CDR3 sequence (DNA): TGTGCCAGCAGCCCCACAGGGATAAACTACAATGAGCAGTTCTTC. Based on the CDR3 plus reference TRBV2 and TRBJ2-1, the full variable domain is EPEVTQTPSHQVTQMGQEVILRCVPISNHLYFYWYRQILGQKVEFLVSFYNNEISEKSEIFDDQFSVERPDGSNFTLKIRSTKLEDSAMYFCASSPTGINYNEQFFGPGTRLTVL.

V gene TRBV4-3 combines with J gene TRBJ1-1; possibly TRBD1 for D (6 bases). Germline CDR1 LGHNA, CDR2 YSLEER. The V and J ends lost 0 bases and 5 bases respectively, with 10 bases between them. The CDR3 is 14 amino acids. CDR3 nucleotides: TGCGCCAGCAGCCAAGATCCAGGGGAAACTGAAGCTTTCTTT. Residues: CASSQDPGETEAFF.

The chain is built from TRBV6-5 and TRBJ1-1; TRBD1 might be the D (5 bases). This CDR3 region has 15 residues. V was pared by 2 bases and J by 6 bases, with 16 bases between. The germline V gene has CDR1 MNHEY and CDR2 SVGAGI. The CDR3: CASSYVLGREAEAFF. The CDR3, as DNA: TGTGCCAGCAGTTACGTTTTGGGCAGGGAGGCTGAAGCTTTCTTT.

The chain employs TRBV25-1 and TRBJ2-7; 10 bases are a match to TRBD1. Germline CDR1 reads MGHDK; CDR2 reads SYGVNS. V trimming: 3 bases; J trimming: 3 bases; junction bases outside the gene matches: 5. The CDR3 covers 15 residues. CDR3 nucleotides: TGTGCCAGCAGTGACCCGGACAGGGGGTTCTACGAGCAGTACTTC. This translates into CASSDPDRGFYEQYF.

The chain has TRBV5-4 and TRBJ2-7, with 9 bases that match TRBD2. The V gene end was trimmed by 0 bases and the J gene end by 0 bases; junction bases not matched to a gene: 1. The V gene's germline CDR1 is SGHNT and CDR2 YYREEE (reference sequence). The CDR3 totals 15 residues. This CDR3 is CASSLGLADSYEQYF. As DNA, the CDR3 is TGTGCCAGCAGCTTGGGACTAGCGGACTCCTACGAGCAGTACTTC.

V usage is TRBV7-3 and J usage is TRBJ1-2, with TRBD1 identical over 8 bases. This CDR3 region has 15 residues. Germline CDR1 and CDR2: SGHTA and FQGTGA. Losses at the gene ends were 4 bases for V and 5 bases for J; bases not matched to a gene: 9. The CDR3 DNA reads TGTGCCAGCAGCTCCACTGGACAGGGAGGATATGGCTACACCTTC. This translates into CASSSTGQGGYGYTF.

The chain couples TRBV9 to TRBJ2-7; a possible D gene is TRBD1 (7 bases). The CDR3 extends over 14 amino acids. Germline assignment: CDR1 SGDLS and CDR2 YYNGEE. The ends were cut back, 4 bases at V and 5 bases at J, with 16 bases in the middle. CDR3 nucleotides: TGTGCCAGCAGCCCCCAGGGGGGAGGTGACGAGCAGTACTTC. It translates to CASSPQGGGDEQYF. The complete variable domain, with remaining parts taken from reference TRBV9 and TRBJ2-7, reads DSGVTQTPKHLITATGQRVTLRCSPRSGDLSVYWYQQSLDQGLQFLIQYYNGEERAKGNILERFSAQQFPDLHSELNLSSLELGDSALYFCASSPQGGGDEQYFGPGTRLTVT.

The chain employs TRBV7-3 and TRBJ1-1, with D possibly TRBD1 on 6 matching bases. Germline assignment: CDR1 SGHTA and CDR2 FQGTGA. Trimming took off 0 bases at V and 1 base at J, with 6 bases between the two ends. The CDR3 covers 14 residues. This CDR3 is CASSLTGGNTEAFF. The CDR3 DNA reads TGTGCCAGCAGCTTAACAGGGGGGAACACTGAAGCTTTCTTT.

The rearrangement uses TRBV27 and TRBJ2-7; D is perhaps TRBD1 (7 bases). V lost 5 bases, J lost 3 bases, and 17 bases lay in between. The CDR3 has 15 residues. From germline, CDR1 is MNHEY and CDR2 SMNVEV (reference sequence). This CDR3 is CASSPRRQGGYEQYF. The CDR3, as DNA: TGTGCCAGCAGTCCTCGCAGACAGGGAGGCTACGAGCAGTACTTC.

The chain is built from TRBV25-1 and TRBJ1-6, with D tentatively TRBD1 (5 bases). Germline CDR1 is MGHDK and CDR2 is SYGVNS. This CDR3 spans 14 amino acids. V was pared by 6 bases and J by 10 bases, with 16 bases between. The CDR3 region is CASRKGREISPLHF. Here the CDR3 DNA reads TGTGCCAGCAGAAAGGGCAGGGAAATCTCACCCCTCCACTTT. The full variable domain, with the rest looked up from reference TRBV25-1 and TRBJ1-6, is EADIYQTPRYLVIGTGKKITLECSQTMGHDKMYWYQQDPGMELHLIHYSYGVNSTEKGDLSSESTVSRIRTEHFPLTLESARPSHTSQYLCASRKGREISPLHFGNGTRLTVT.

The chain has TRBV5-1 and TRBJ2-7; a weak D match, TRBD2 (6 bases). This CDR3 comprises 16 residues. Germline loops: CDR1 SGHRS, CDR2 YFSETQ. The V and J ends lost 0 bases and 2 bases respectively, with 15 bases between them. As DNA, the CDR3 is TGCGCCAGCAGCTTGGCCCAGGCGGGGCCCCCCTACGAGCAGTACTTC. Translation gives CASSLAQAGPPYEQYF. Filled out from reference TRBV5-1 and TRBJ2-7, the complete variable domain reads KAGVTQTPRYLIKTRGQQVTLSCSPISGHRSVSWYQQTPGQGLQFLFEYFSETQRNKGNFPGRFSGRQFSNSRSEMNVSTLELGDSALYLCASSLAQAGPPYEQYFGPGTRLTVT.

This chain uses TRBV10-3 with TRBJ2-3; TRBD2 matches at 12 bases. CDR3 length: 18 residues. The V and J ends lost 6 bases and 2 bases, in that order; junction bases with no gene match: 12. Germline CDR1 reads ENHRY; CDR2 reads SYGVKD. The CDR3 DNA sequence: TGTGCCATCAGCCCGGGACTAGCGGGCCACACTACCACAGATACGCAGTATTTT. Its protein product is CAISPGLAGHTTTDTQYF.

The chain has TRBV28 and TRBJ1-1; D is unclear. This CDR3 contains 12 residues. Germline V gene lookup returns CDR1 MDHEN and CDR2 SYDVKM. V was clipped by 3 bases and J by 4 bases, with 6 bases between them. CDR3 amino acids: CASSLASTEAFF. The CDR3 region has the DNA TGTGCCAGCAGTTTGGCAAGCACTGAAGCTTTCTTT.

The chain is built from TRBV7-2 and TRBJ1-2; TRBD1 might be the D (6 bases). V lost 1 base to trimming and J lost 7 bases, with 13 bases between them. CDR1 and CDR2 (germline): SGHTA, FQGNSA. The CDR3 covers 14 residues. The CDR3 loop reads CASSLVVRGSGYTF. CDR3 nucleotides: TGTGCCAGCAGCTTAGTAGTCAGGGGATCTGGCTACACCTTC.

The V call is TRBV5-4, the J call TRBJ2-5; D might be TRBD2 (5 bases). The CDR3 extends over 15 amino acids. Per germline, CDR1 SGHNT and CDR2 YYREEE (reference sequence). Deletions cut 3 bases from V and 10 bases from J, with 22 bases between. CDR3 sequence (DNA): TGTGCCAGCAGCTCCCCCCTAGACTACCCAAATGACCAGTACTTC. Amino acid sequence: CASSSPLDYPNDQYF.

This sequence joins TRBV28 and TRBJ2-1; 7 bases line up with TRBD1. Germline CDR1 reads MDHEN; CDR2 reads SYDVKM. This CDR3 has 16 residues. V shed 7 bases, J shed 0 bases, and the junction held 9 bases outside the gene matches. CDR3 sequence: CASTSTGLSSYNEQFF. CDR3 bases: TGTGCCAGCACATCGACAGGGCTGAGCTCCTACAATGAGCAGTTCTTC.

The chain uses TRBV5-4 and TRBJ2-3; 7 bases agree with TRBD1. Germline CDR1 is SGHNT and CDR2 is YYREEE (reference sequence). The CDR3 length is 16 residues. With 3 bases clipped from V and 1 base from J, the junction kept 8 bases outside the gene matches. CDR3 bases: TGTGCCAGCAGCTGGGAGACAGGGCAGGGCACAGATACGCAGTATTTT. Protein product: CASSWETGQGTDTQYF.

V gene TRBV10-3 combines with J gene TRBJ1-2, with TRBD1 matching over 9 bases. In germline, CDR1 is ENHRY, CDR2 SYGVKD. The J segment lost 4 bases and the V segment lost 5 bases, leaving 5 bases of the junction unmatched. This CDR3 comprises 14 residues. The DNA of the CDR3 is TGTGCCATCAGTCCACAGGGGGCGGGCTATGGCTACACCTTC. Translated, it gives CAISPQGAGYGYTF.

The J gene is TRBJ1-2, the V gene TRBV6-1; perhaps TRBD1 as D (6 bases). Germline lookup yields CDR1 MNHNS and CDR2 SASEGT. This CDR3 comprises 15 residues. The ends were cut back, 6 bases at V and 8 bases at J, with 22 bases in the middle. The DNA of the CDR3 is TGTGCCAGCAGCCAAATGGGGACACCTCTAAGGGGCTACACCTTC. Its protein is CASSQMGTPLRGYTF.

The rearrangement joins TRBV5-6 to TRBJ1-5; a weak D match, TRBD1 (6 bases). The CDR3 spans 15 residues. The V gene lost 2 bases and the J gene lost 2 bases, with 11 bases spanning the gap. CDR1 and CDR2 (germline): SGHDT, YYEEEE. The CDR3: CASSFGGAGNQPQHF. CDR3 coding DNA: TGTGCCAGCAGCTTTGGGGGGGCCGGCAATCAGCCCCAGCATTTT.

The chain joins TRBV10-3 to TRBJ1-2; no firm D call. The V end lost 3 bases, the J end lost 7 bases, and 6 bases lay between the germline ends. Looked up from germline, CDR1 is ENHRY and CDR2 is SYGVKD. The CDR3 has 11 amino acids. CDR3 sequence: CAISDSGGYTF. Written as DNA, the CDR3 is TGTGCCATCAGTGACTCCGGTGGCTACACCTTC.

This chain links TRBV5-6 with TRBJ2-5; 7 nucleotides line up with TRBD1. The V gene end was trimmed by 5 bases and the J gene end by 2 bases; junction bases not matched to a gene: 12. Germline V lookup: CDR1 SGHDT, CDR2 YYEEEE. The length of the CDR3 is 16 residues. The CDR3, as DNA: TGTGCCAGCAGTTCACCGGGACAGCTTGAACAAGAGACCCAGTACTTC. Translating it yields CASSSPGQLEQETQYF.

CDR3 in amino acids: CASSSQGGLLGGNTIYF. CDR3 nucleotide sequence: TGCGCCAGCAGCTCGCAAGGGGGCCTGCTGGGTGGAAACACCATATATTTT. The rearrangement uses TRBV4-1 and TRBJ1-3; TRBD1 matches at 7 bases. This CDR3 has 17 residues. V lost 5 bases to trimming and J lost 3 bases; unmatched junction nucleotides: 13. Germline V CDR1 and CDR2: MGHRA, YSYEKL.

The genes are TRBV5-4 and TRBJ2-7, with TRBD1 matching over 8 bases. The V gene's germline CDR1 is SGHNT and CDR2 YYREEE (reference sequence). Losses at the gene ends were 2 bases for V and 2 bases for J; bases not matched to a gene: 6. The CDR3 is 15 residues long. Written as DNA, the CDR3 is TGTGCCAGCAGCTTTGGACAGGGAAAAACCTACGAGCAGTACTTC. Translated, it gives CASSFGQGKTYEQYF. Looking up the rest from reference TRBV5-4 and TRBJ2-7 gives the full variable domain: ETGVTQSPTHLIKTRGQQVTLRCSSQSGHNTVSWYQQALGQGPQFIFQYYREEENGRGNFPPRFSGLQFPNYSSELNVNALELDDSALYLCASSFGQGKTYEQYFGPGTRLTVT.

The V call is TRBV20-1, the J call TRBJ2-7; unclear D gene. CDR1 is DFQATT and CDR2 is SNEGSKA in the germline V gene (reference sequence). The CDR3 covers 11 residues. V dropped 3 bases and J dropped 2 bases, with 5 bases sitting between them. CDR3 bases: TGCAGTGCTAGGTCCGCCTACGAGCAGTACTTC. Its translation is CSARSAYEQYF.

The J gene is TRBJ2-2, the V gene TRBV28, with TRBD1 as a possible D gene (6 bases). The germline V gene has CDR1 MDHEN and CDR2 SYDVKM. Trimming removed 6 bases from V and 2 bases from J, with 10 bases in between. This CDR3 has 14 residues. CDR3 loop: CASRRTVNTGELFF. CDR3 DNA sequence: TGTGCCAGCAGGAGGACAGTTAACACCGGGGAGCTGTTTTTT.

CDR3 protein: CASSQDEAGGSYEQYF. CDR3 nucleotide sequence: TGTGCCAGCAGCCAAGACGAAGCGGGGGGCTCCTACGAGCAGTACTTC. The V gene is TRBV4-2, the J gene TRBJ2-7; TRBD2 agrees at 9 bases. CDR1 is LGHNA, CDR2 YNFKEQ, per germline. The CDR3 consists of 16 residues. V was clipped by 0 bases and J by 0 bases; unmatched bases: 3.

CDR3 nucleotides: TGCGCCAGCAGCTCGACAGGACCGAACACTGAAGCTTTCTTT. It specifies CASSSTGPNTEAFF. The chain combines TRBV5-1 with TRBJ1-1; possibly TRBD1 for D (6 bases). The CDR3 runs 14 residues. V lost 3 bases and J 1 base, leaving 10 bases between the germline ends. Germline CDR1 is SGHRS and CDR2 is YFSETQ. Together with reference TRBV5-1 and TRBJ1-1, the CDR3 gives the full variable domain: KAGVTQTPRYLIKTRGQQVTLSCSPISGHRSVSWYQQTPGQGLQFLFEYFSETQRNKGNFPGRFSGRQFSNSRSEMNVSTLELGDSALYLCASSSTGPNTEAFFGQGTRLTVV.